The rows below give T cell receptor beta chains drawn from one sample of a study of CD8 T cells in ankylosing spondylitis. TCRdb called the 5' RACE reads again in MiXCR, with one record for every CDR3 protein. The table records more than 150,000 distinct CDR3 sequences, 9.5% to 15% of them present only once. Sequenced input: blood, either unsorted or a sorted T cell fraction (not recorded which). These receptors all stem from a male donor with ankylosing spondylitis or in good health (not recorded which). Each CDR3 is given with its conserved first and last residue. D genes are given only for firm matches.

len,d_gene,v_gene,CDR3aa
13,-,TRBV3-1,CASSQDRSGGYTF
14,-,TRBV11-1,CASSPQHSTDTQYF
14,-,TRBV10-1,CASSNRDMSYEQYF
16,TRBD1,TRBV7-9,CASSWDSPGYNSPLHF
12,-,TRBV5-1,CASSEEAETQYF
12,TRBD2,TRBV6-1,CASRAGGNEQFF
15,TRBD1,TRBV5-5,CASSWGWTGTGELFF
15,-,TRBV20-1,CSAEGTTTGTDTQYF
15,-,TRBV10-3,CAISVDGQGSYEQYF
13,-,TRBV12-3/TRBV12-4,CATRSEGNTEAFF
15,TRBD1,TRBV4-1,CASSLPGQENSPLHF
13,TRBD2,TRBV20-1,CSARGTSSYEQYF
14,-,TRBV20-1,CSASHTIFYNEQFF
16,TRBD2,TRBV7-6,CASRQRIGREGDEQFF
13,TRBD2,TRBV29-1,CSVGGGGYNEQFF
17,TRBD1,TRBV7-2,CASSTRTGWDPQGTQYF
14,-,TRBV7-2,CASSIPGGQETQYF
14,-,TRBV4-1,CASSQVAGPGELFF
14,-,TRBV5-1,CASSPDRPNTEAFF
14,-,TRBV12-3/TRBV12-4,CASNLGGSYNEQFF
15,-,TRBV14,CASSQVQQGAHEQYF
17,TRBD2,TRBV7-9,CASSLSLGLAGSYEQYF
14,-,TRBV12-3/TRBV12-4,CASSLGEYNSPLHF
14,-,TRBV29-1,CSVGETRPTDTQYF
17,-,TRBV5-1,CASSLERLASSYNEQFF
19,-,TRBV4-1,CASSQDDGSPLSGANVLTF
16,TRBD2,TRBV4-2,CASSSGSGGAVDTQYF
14,TRBD2,TRBV29-1,CSVVPGEGYLEQYF
12,-,TRBV5-5,CAGGLRRAGYTF
15,-,TRBV6-1,CASSEGRSVPYEQYF
16,-,TRBV29-1,CSVVISAAPINYGYTF
17,TRBD1,TRBV3-1,CASSPQGSSAPYNEQFF
14,-,TRBV27,CASPNPDESYEQYF
18,TRBD2,TRBV11-1,CASSRLALTRRGTDTQYF
17,-,TRBV6-5,CASSSINHARGGYEQYF
14,-,TRBV7-2,CASSLVEWSYEQYF
15,-,TRBV27,CASSLFTEGTGELFF
16,TRBD2,TRBV30,CAWSLGRSGRRFEQYF
13,-,TRBV7-9,CASSSSLWNEQFF
15,-,TRBV5-5,CASSLGLFSTDTQYF
16,-,TRBV5-1,CASSLTGDGRPDEQYF